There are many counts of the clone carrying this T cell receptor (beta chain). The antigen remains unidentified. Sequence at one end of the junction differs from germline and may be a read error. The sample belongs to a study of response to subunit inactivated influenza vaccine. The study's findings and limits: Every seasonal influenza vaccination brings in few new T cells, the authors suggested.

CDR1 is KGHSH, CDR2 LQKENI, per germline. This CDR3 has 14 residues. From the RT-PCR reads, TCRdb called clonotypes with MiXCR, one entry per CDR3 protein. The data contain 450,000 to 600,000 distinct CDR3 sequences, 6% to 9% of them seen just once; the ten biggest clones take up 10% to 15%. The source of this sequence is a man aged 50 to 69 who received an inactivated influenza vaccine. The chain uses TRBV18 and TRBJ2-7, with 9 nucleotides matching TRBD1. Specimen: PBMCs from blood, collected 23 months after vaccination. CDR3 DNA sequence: TGCGCCAGCAGCCCAGGGACAGGGATTTACGAGCAGTACTTC. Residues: CASSPGTGIYEQYF. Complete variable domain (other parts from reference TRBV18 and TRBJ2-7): NAGVMQNPRHLVRRRGQEARLRCSPMKGHSHVYWYRQLPEEGLKFMVYLQKENIIDESGMPKERFSAEFPKEGPSILRIQQVVRGDSAAYFCASSPGTGIYEQYFGPGTRLTVT.